This T cell receptor (beta chain) is drawn from a study of somatic mutations in cytotoxic T cells in rheumatoid arthritis. The study, taken as a whole, reports: Per patient, the largest CD8+ clone was found to exceed 20% of CD8+ cells in about an eighth of the 65 cases.

Only in-frame clones appear in the TCRdb table, and some are missing; sequencing was by immunoSEQ multiplex PCR. The data show approximately 13,000 clones, over 80% seen once. In the case of this clone: Its target is not known.

This clonotype was sampled from an adult with rheumatoid arthritis. The sample taken for sequencing was CD8+ T cells sorted from blood.

The CDR3 is CSVVGLARGGYNEQFF. The DNA of the CDR3 is TGCAGCGTTGTGGGACTAGCGAGGGGCGGTTACAATGAGCAGTTCTTC. The V call is TRBV29-1, the J call TRBJ2-1, with 10 nucleotides matching TRBD2. J was trimmed by 4 bases and V by 4 bases; bases with no gene match: 10. Germline V gene sequence: CDR1 SQVTM, CDR2 ANQGSEA. This CDR3 is built from 16 residues.